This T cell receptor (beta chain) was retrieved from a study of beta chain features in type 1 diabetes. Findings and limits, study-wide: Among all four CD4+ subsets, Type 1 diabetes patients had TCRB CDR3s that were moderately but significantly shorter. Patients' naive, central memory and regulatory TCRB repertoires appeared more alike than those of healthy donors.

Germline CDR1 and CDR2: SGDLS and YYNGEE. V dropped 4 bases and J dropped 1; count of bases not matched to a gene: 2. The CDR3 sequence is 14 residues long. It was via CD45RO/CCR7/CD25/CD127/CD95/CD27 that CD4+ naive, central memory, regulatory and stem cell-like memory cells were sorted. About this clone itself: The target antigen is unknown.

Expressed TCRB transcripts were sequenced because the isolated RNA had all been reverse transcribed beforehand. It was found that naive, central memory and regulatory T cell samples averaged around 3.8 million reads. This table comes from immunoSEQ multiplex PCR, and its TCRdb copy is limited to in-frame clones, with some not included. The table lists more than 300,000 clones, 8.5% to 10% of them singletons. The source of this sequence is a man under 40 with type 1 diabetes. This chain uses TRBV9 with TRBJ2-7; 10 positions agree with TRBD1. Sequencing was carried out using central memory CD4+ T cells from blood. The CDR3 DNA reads TGTGCCAGCAGCAAGGGACAGGGGTCCTACGAGCAGTACTTC. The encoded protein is CASSKGQGSYEQYF.